Shown below are 18 T cell receptor beta chains from a single sample sequenced in a study of long-term antiretroviral therapy in people with HIV. The assay, immunoSEQ v3.0, was run at survey level. The method was immunoSEQ multiplex PCR; TCRdb's version includes in-frame clones alone and lacks a portion of them. The sample consists of approximately 33,000 clones, 83% of them appearing once. Sequencing was performed on unsorted PBMCs, taken 0.4 years before starting antiretroviral therapy. The source is a young man with HIV.

The chain combines TRBV4-1 with TRBJ2-7; 7 bases match TRBD2. Germline CDR1 reads MGHRA; CDR2 reads YSYEKL. This CDR3 is built from 15 residues. J gave up 2 bases and V 7 bases, and 11 bases lay outside the gene matches. CDR3 sequence reads: CASTPSLADTYEQYF. In DNA, the CDR3 is TGCGCCAGCACCCCTAGTCTAGCGGATACCTACGAGCAGTACTTC.

The V gene is TRBV13, the J gene TRBJ1-5, with D hard to call. The CDR3 totals 13 residues. V lost 3 bases to trimming and J lost 0 bases, with 3 bases between them. Germline CDR1 reads PRHDT; CDR2 reads FYEKMQ (reference sequence). The CDR3 nucleotides read TGTGCCAGCAGCTTCGGTAGCAATCAGCCCCAGCATTTT. Its translation: CASSFGSNQPQHF.

V and J are TRBV6-5 and TRBJ2-7; no definite D call. The CDR3 length is 13 residues. From germline, CDR1 is MNHEY and CDR2 SVGAGI. Deletions cut 5 bases from V and 3 bases from J, with 11 bases between. CDR3 loop: CASSGSMYYEQYF. In nucleotides, the CDR3 is TGTGCCAGCAGTGGATCGATGTACTACGAGCAGTACTTC.

The J gene is TRBJ1-5, the V gene TRBV5-6; D is uncertain. The CDR3 has 13 amino acids. CDR1 is SGHDT, CDR2 YYEEEE, per germline. V was clipped by 0 bases and J by 5 bases, with 6 bases between them. CDR3 coding DNA: TGTGCCAGCAGCTTGGTGGGTCATCAGCCCCAGCATTTT. Its protein product is CASSLVGHQPQHF.

This clone has only a few counts. This chain uses TRBV5-1 with TRBJ1-5, with no clear D. Per the germline V gene, CDR1 is SGHRS and CDR2 is YFSETQ. Trimming stripped 0 bases from V and 5 bases from J, with 9 bases between. The CDR3 is 14 amino acids. CDR3 residues: CASSLGQSDQPQHF. The CDR3 nucleotides read TGCGCCAGCAGCTTGGGGCAGAGTGATCAGCCCCAGCATTTT.

This clone showed up just once. The gene calls are TRBV29-1 and TRBJ2-1, with 7 bases fitting TRBD2. V dropped 8 bases and J dropped 6; count of bases not matched to a gene: 7. The CDR3 spans 12 residues. Per the germline V gene, CDR1 is SQVTM and CDR2 is ANQGSEA. The CDR3 is CSSFSGGNEQFF. The CDR3 DNA follows: TGCAGCTCCTTCTCGGGGGGCAATGAGCAGTTCTTC.

Within the sample, this clone is medium-sized. The rearrangement links TRBV9 to TRBJ1-4, with D uncertain. CDR3 length equals 15 residues. V shed 0 bases and J shed 4 bases, with 10 bases lying between them. The germline gives CDR1 SGDLS, CDR2 YYNGEE. The CDR3 loop is CASSVEGSFNEKLFF. The CDR3 coding sequence is TGTGCCAGCAGCGTAGAGGGAAGTTTTAATGAAAAACTGTTTTTT.

The V and J genes are TRBV27 and TRBJ2-2; D unresolved. This CDR3 comprises 9 residues. Looked up from germline, CDR1 is MNHEY and CDR2 is SMNVEV (reference sequence). With 8 bases removed from V and 9 bases from J, the gap between germline ends came to 4 bases. The CDR3 DNA reads as TGTGCCAGCGGGCGGGAGCTGTTTTTT. The encoded protein is CASGRELFF.

This chain uses TRBV19 with TRBJ1-3; D may be TRBD1 (5 bases). This CDR3 region has 16 residues. The germline CDR1 and CDR2 sequences are LNHDA and SQIVND (reference sequence). With 3 bases removed from V and 1 base from J, the gap between germline ends came to 13 bases. This chain's CDR3 is CASSIQGRASGNTIYF. The CDR3 region has the DNA TGTGCCAGTAGTATTCAGGGCAGGGCGTCTGGAAACACCATATATTTT. Together with reference TRBV19 and TRBJ1-3, the CDR3 gives the full variable domain: DGGITQSPKYLFRKEGQNVTLSCEQNLNHDAMYWYRQDPGQGLRLIYYSQIVNDFQKGDIAEGYSVSREKKESFPLTVTSAQKNPTAFYLCASSIQGRASGNTIYFGEGSWLTVV.

V gene TRBV13 combines with J gene TRBJ1-4; D not resolved. V was trimmed by 5 bases and J by 8 bases, leaving 12 bases between them. Germline V CDR1 and CDR2: PRHDT, FYEKMQ (reference sequence). The CDR3 covers 13 residues. For the CDR3, the DNA is TGTGCCAGCAGCCTGGGCCTAGGGGAAAAACTGTTTTTT. Translating gives CASSLGLGEKLFF.

The gene calls are TRBV2 and TRBJ2-2; D tentatively reads TRBD1 or TRBD2 (5 bases each). Trimming cost V 5 bases and J 6 bases, with 10 bases left between them. CDR1 and CDR2 from the germline V gene are SNHLY and FYNNEI. CDR3 length: 13 amino acids. The CDR3 nucleotides are TGTGCCAGCAGTCGGGGCCAGGCCGGGGAGCTGTTTTTT. It yields the protein CASSRGQAGELFF. Drawing the rest from reference TRBV2 and TRBJ2-2, the complete variable domain is EPEVTQTPSHQVTQMGQEVILRCVPISNHLYFYWYRQILGQKVEFLVSFYNNEISEKSEIFDDQFSVERPDGSNFTLKIRSTKLEDSAMYFCASSRGQAGELFFGEGSRLTVL.

The chain combines TRBV19 with TRBJ2-7, with a possible D match to TRBD2 (6 bases). Per the germline V gene, CDR1 is LNHDA and CDR2 is SQIVND (reference sequence). The CDR3 spans 15 residues. V was trimmed by 4 bases and J by 6 bases, leaving 19 bases between them. CDR3 nucleotides: TGTGCCAGTAGTACCACCCGGATCGGGAGCCCCGAGCAGTACTTC. The encoded protein is CASSTTRIGSPEQYF. Looking up the rest from reference TRBV19 and TRBJ2-7 gives the full variable domain: DGGITQSPKYLFRKEGQNVTLSCEQNLNHDAMYWYRQDPGQGLRLIYYSQIVNDFQKGDIAEGYSVSREKKESFPLTVTSAQKNPTAFYLCASSTTRIGSPEQYFGPGTRLTVT.

V and J are TRBV2 and TRBJ1-4, with 8 bases aligning to TRBD1. This CDR3 contains 14 residues. Germline V gives CDR1 SNHLY, CDR2 FYNNEI. V shed 7 bases, J shed 5 bases, and the junction held 6 bases outside the gene matches. Here the CDR3 reads CASNLQGGNEKLFF. The DNA of the CDR3 is TGTGCCAGCAACTTACAGGGGGGAAATGAAAAACTGTTTTTT.

In nucleotides, the CDR3 is TGTGCCAGCAGCTTAATTGTTAGCAACACTGAAGCTTTCTTT. Translated, it gives CASSLIVSNTEAFF. The V and J genes are TRBV11-2 and TRBJ1-1; D unclear. Trimming cost V 2 bases and J 2 bases, with 9 bases left between them. The CDR3 spans 14 residues. Germline-derived CDR1 and CDR2 are SGHAT and FQNNGV. Full variable domain (missing parts from reference TRBV11-2 and TRBJ1-1): EAGVAQSPRYKIIEKRQSVAFWCNPISGHATLYWYQQILGQGPKLLIQFQNNGVVDDSQLPKDRFSAERLKGVDSTLKIQPAKLEDSAVYLCASSLIVSNTEAFFGQGTRLTVV.

In this sample, this clone turned up a few times. V gene TRBV9 combines with J gene TRBJ1-2; D is possibly TRBD1 (5 bases). V lost 7 bases and J lost 5, with 6 bases in between. Germline CDR1 SGDLS, CDR2 YYNGEE. This CDR3 region has 10 residues. In DNA form, the CDR3 reads TGTGCCAGCGGGGGGTATGGCTACACCTTC. This encodes CASGGYGYTF.

This chain connects TRBV5-1 to TRBJ2-7, with a tentative D call TRBD2 (7 bases). V lost 3 bases, J lost 2 bases, and 12 bases lay in between. Per germline, CDR1 SGHRS and CDR2 YFSETQ. This CDR3 contains 14 residues. CDR3 DNA sequence: TGCGCCAGCAGCTCGGGGGGCCGAACCTACGAGCAGTACTTC. It translates to CASSSGGRTYEQYF.

This chain joins TRBV29-1 and TRBJ1-6; 7 nucleotides line up with TRBD1. Germline lookup yields CDR1 SQVTM and CDR2 ANQGSEA. The trim removed 5 bases at V and 6 bases at J, leaving 7 bases unmatched. This CDR3 region has 14 residues. CDR3 loop: CSVSGGEVNSPLHF. The CDR3, as DNA: TGCAGCGTTTCAGGGGGAGAGGTTAATTCACCCCTCCACTTT.

The J gene is TRBJ2-7, the V gene TRBV6-5; TRBD2 is a possible D gene (5 bases). Germline V CDR1 and CDR2: MNHEY, SVGAGI. The CDR3 has 15 amino acids. V was trimmed by 5 bases and J by 2 bases, leaving 16 bases between them. The CDR3, as DNA: TGTGCCAGCAGTCAACCCGGGAAATTGACCTACGAGCAGTACTTC. Its protein product is CASSQPGKLTYEQYF.